The 9 T cell receptor beta chains given below trace back to one sample, sequenced in a study of OX40 agonist ivuxolimab in advanced cancers. The assay was immunoSEQ multiplex PCR, and TCRdb's table has in-frame clones only and misses some. The table includes some 37,000 clones, approximately 90% detected once. The source material was CD4+ or CD8+ T cells sorted from blood, sampled in a trial of the OX40 agonist ivuxolimab. The receptor source for this set is an adult with an advanced solid tumor such as melanoma, head and neck, liver or kidney cancer.

The chain is built from TRBV5-5 and TRBJ2-7, with TRBD1 identical over 7 bases. The CDR3 spans 14 residues. V was pared by 3 bases and J by 6 bases, with 9 bases of the junction left unmatched. The germline CDR1 and CDR2 sequences are SGHKS and YYEKEE (reference sequence). CDR3 DNA sequence: TGTGCCAGCAGCTCCACCGGGACAGATGGCGAGCAGTACTTC. Its translation is CASSSTGTDGEQYF. The whole variable domain, filled in from reference TRBV5-5 and TRBJ2-7, reads DAGVTQSPTHLIKTRGQQVTLRCSPISGHKSVSWYQQVLGQGPQFIFQYYEKEERGRGNFPDRFSARQFPNYSSELNVNALLLGDSALYLCASSSTGTDGEQYFGPGTRLTVT.

The chain recombines TRBV4-2 with TRBJ1-2, with 7 bases that match TRBD1. This CDR3 comprises 14 residues. The ends lost 1 base at V and 8 bases at J; junction bases unmatched: 7. CDR1 is LGHNA, CDR2 YNFKEQ, per germline. The CDR3 spells CASSQVKGQQGYTF. The CDR3 DNA follows: TGTGCCAGCAGCCAAGTTAAGGGACAGCAGGGCTACACCTTC.

This clone has just one count. V is TRBV11-2 and J is TRBJ1-4; 10 bases align to TRBD1. The CDR3 is made up of 13 amino acids. Looked up from germline, CDR1 is SGHAT and CDR2 is FQNNGV. The J segment lost 13 bases and the V segment lost 7 bases, leaving 9 bases of the junction unmatched. The CDR3 protein is CASTGWDRGRLFF. In DNA form, the CDR3 reads TGTGCCAGCACCGGGTGGGACAGGGGTCGACTGTTTTTT.

The chain joins TRBV5-6 to TRBJ1-4, with no clear D. The CDR3 covers 14 residues. Per germline, CDR1 SGHDT and CDR2 YYEEEE. V was trimmed by 2 bases and J by 7 bases, leaving 12 bases between them. The CDR3 sequence: CASSFRGFGEKLFF. DNA for the CDR3: TGTGCCAGCAGCTTTCGGGGTTTTGGTGAAAAACTGTTTTTT.

The chain recombines TRBV5-1 with TRBJ2-4, with TRBD1 matching over 9 bases. Germline V lookup: CDR1 SGHRS, CDR2 YFSETQ. V shed 0 bases, J shed 5 bases, and the junction held 6 bases outside the gene matches. This CDR3 is built from 16 residues. CDR3 protein: CASSLGGQGVENIQYF. CDR3 nucleotides: TGCGCCAGCAGCTTGGGGGGACAGGGAGTTGAAAACATTCAGTACTTC.

The J gene is TRBJ1-1, the V gene TRBV20-1; no clear D. The CDR3 is 10 amino acids. Trimming took off 5 bases at V and 11 bases at J, with 12 bases between the two ends. Germline V lookup: CDR1 DFQATT, CDR2 SNEGSKA (reference sequence). CDR3 in amino acids: CSAHRERAFF. The CDR3 DNA reads TGCAGTGCTCACCGGGAAAGGGCTTTCTTT.

This chain links TRBV19 with TRBJ2-6; no clear D gene. V dropped 5 bases and J dropped 2 bases, with 7 bases sitting between them. Germline-derived CDR1 and CDR2 are LNHDA and SQIVND (reference sequence). The CDR3 loop spans 14 amino acids. CDR3 residues: CASSARAGANVLTF. CDR3 in DNA: TGTGCCAGTAGTGCAAGGGCTGGGGCCAACGTCCTGACTTTC.

V gene TRBV5-5 combines with J gene TRBJ2-5; 9 nucleotides align to TRBD1. The CDR3 is 14 residues long. CDR1 and CDR2 from the germline V gene are SGHKS and YYEKEE (reference sequence). Trimming cost V 4 bases and J 4 bases; bases outside gene matches: 5. CDR3 protein: CASSRQTGGETQYF. CDR3 in DNA: TGTGCCAGCAGCCGCCAGACAGGGGGAGAGACCCAGTACTTC.

V is TRBV6-4 and J is TRBJ2-1, with D perhaps TRBD2 (6 bases). The CDR3 runs to 20 residues. V was shortened by 4 bases and J by 0 bases, with 25 bases between the two germline ends. Per the germline V gene, CDR1 is MRHNA and CDR2 is SNTAGT. The CDR3 reads CASSAFGSGARLHSYNEQFF. The CDR3 coding sequence is TGTGCCAGCAGTGCCTTCGGGAGCGGAGCCAGGCTACACTCCTACAATGAGCAGTTCTTC.